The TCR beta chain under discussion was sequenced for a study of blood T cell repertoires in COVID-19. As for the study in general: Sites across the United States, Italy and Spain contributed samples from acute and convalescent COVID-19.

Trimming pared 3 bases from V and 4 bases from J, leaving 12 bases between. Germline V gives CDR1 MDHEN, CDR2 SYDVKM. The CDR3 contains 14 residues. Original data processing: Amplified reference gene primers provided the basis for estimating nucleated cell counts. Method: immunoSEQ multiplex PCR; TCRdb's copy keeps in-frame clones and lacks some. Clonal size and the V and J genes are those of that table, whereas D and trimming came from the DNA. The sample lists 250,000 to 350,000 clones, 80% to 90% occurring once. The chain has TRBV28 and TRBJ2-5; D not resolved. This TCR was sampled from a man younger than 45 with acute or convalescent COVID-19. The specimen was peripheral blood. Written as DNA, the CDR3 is TGTGCCAGCAGTTTCGAGAGGAGTCTAGAGACCCAGTACTTC. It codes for CASSFERSLETQYF.